One TCR beta chain is described in this entry. Antigen specificity is unknown. The table came from immunoSEQ multiplex PCR; TCRdb's copy has only in-frame clones and leaves some out. The table lists 20,000 to 25,000 clones, under 95% of them singletons, with less than 1.2% in the top ten. This record comes from a study of T cells in narcolepsy. Broader study findings: Autoreactive HCRT-specific and TRIB2-specific clonotypes were marked in same-patient CSF-versus-blood CD4+ comparisons.

The V gene's germline CDR1 is MGHDK and CDR2 SYGVNS. V was clipped by 5 bases and J by 2 bases, with 10 bases between them. There are 14 residues in the CDR3. What was sequenced was CD45RA- memory CD4+ T cells from PBMCs. The rearrangement links TRBV25-1 to TRBJ1-3; no definite D call. The sequence derives from a human donor with narcolepsy. DNA of the CDR3: TGTGCCAGCAGTTCTGGGTTGGCTGGAAACACCATATATTTT. Residues: CASSSGLAGNTIYF.